What follows are 22 T cell receptor beta chains derived from one specimen sequenced in a study of T cells in localized non-small cell lung cancer. Using immunoSEQ multiplex PCR, the repertoire was profiled, and TCRdb retains in-frame clones only, with some absent. This table holds approximately 67,000 clones, roughly 81% found once. The sequenced sample was peripheral blood, obtained before any cancer treatment. Receptors were obtained from a female donor older than 55 with stage I lung adenocarcinoma.

The chain couples TRBV28 to TRBJ2-3; D not certain. Trimming took 6 bases from V and 0 from J, leaving 7 bases between them. The CDR3 has 13 amino acids. Germline V gene sequence: CDR1 MDHEN, CDR2 SYDVKM. CDR3 protein: CASRDSSTDTQYF. The CDR3 nucleotides are TGTGCCAGCAGAGATTCTAGCACAGATACGCAGTATTTT. The full variable domain, with the rest looked up from reference TRBV28 and TRBJ2-3, is DVKVTQSSRYLVKRTGEKVFLECVQDMDHENMFWYRQDPGLGLRLIYFSYDVKMKEKGDIPEGYSVSREKKERFSLILESASTNQTSMYLCASRDSSTDTQYFGPGTRLTVL.

This chain links TRBV9 with TRBJ1-2, with TRBD1 identical over 12 bases. Germline trimming cut 8 bases from V and 6 bases from J; bases unmatched to any gene: 8. Germline V gene lookup returns CDR1 SGDLS and CDR2 YYNGEE. The CDR3 extends over 14 amino acids. The CDR3 reads CASSPGQGANGYTF. DNA for the CDR3: TGTGCCAGTTCGCCGGGACAGGGGGCTAATGGCTACACCTTC.

J is TRBJ1-1 and V is TRBV19; 7 bases align to TRBD1. The CDR3 has 18 amino acids. The J segment lost 4 bases and the V segment lost 10 bases, leaving 24 bases of the junction unmatched. CDR1 and CDR2 from the germline V gene are LNHDA and SQIVND (reference sequence). The CDR3 loop reads CATSPFGGGAGWGTEAFF. CDR3 sequence (DNA): TGTGCCACCTCTCCCTTTGGAGGGGGCGCTGGGTGGGGCACTGAAGCTTTCTTT.

This chain links TRBV6-5 with TRBJ1-2, with TRBD1 as a possible D gene (5 bases). V was cut by 7 bases and J by 6 bases, with 12 bases left in between. The CDR3 sequence is 12 residues long. CDR1 is MNHEY, CDR2 SVGAGI, per germline. The CDR3 DNA reads TGTGCCAGCATCAACGGACAAAATGGCTACACCTTC. Translated: CASINGQNGYTF.

This clone was seen only once. The V gene is TRBV30, the J gene TRBJ2-2; D gene uncertain. Germline V CDR1 and CDR2: GTSNPN, SVGIG (reference sequence). This CDR3 is built from 14 residues. Trimming stripped 1 base from V and 5 bases from J, with 11 bases between. The CDR3: CAWSGLVVTGELFF. The CDR3 nucleotides read TGTGCCTGGAGTGGATTGGTAGTAACCGGGGAGCTGTTTTTT.

The V and J genes are TRBV28 and TRBJ2-5; D call uncertain. Germline CDR1 MDHEN, CDR2 SYDVKM. CDR3 length: 13 amino acids. V dropped 5 bases and J dropped 2 bases, with 9 bases sitting between them. The chain's CDR3 is CASSNNRQETQYF. The CDR3 bases are TGTGCCAGCAGTAATAACCGACAAGAGACCCAGTACTTC. The full variable domain, completed using reference TRBV28 and TRBJ2-5, is DVKVTQSSRYLVKRTGEKVFLECVQDMDHENMFWYRQDPGLGLRLIYFSYDVKMKEKGDIPEGYSVSREKKERFSLILESASTNQTSMYLCASSNNRQETQYFGPGTRLLVL.

This clone was recorded a few times. The chain employs TRBV18 and TRBJ1-1; D is unresolved. The CDR3 length is 13 residues. V lost 3 bases, J lost 1 base, and 6 bases lay in between. Per germline, CDR1 KGHSH and CDR2 LQKENI. CDR3 coding DNA: TGTGCCAGCTCACCTGAAACGAACACTGAAGCTTTCTTT. Protein product: CASSPETNTEAFF.

The chain links TRBV7-9 to TRBJ2-2; no clear D gene. Between the trimmed V and J ends, which lost 3 bases and 3 bases, there was a span of 5 bases. CDR3 size: 13 residues. Germline V CDR1 and CDR2: SEHNR, FQNEAQ (reference sequence). CDR3 nucleotide sequence: TGTGCCAGCAGCTTTAGCTACACCGGGGAGCTGTTTTTT. Protein: CASSFSYTGELFF. The complete variable domain, with remaining parts taken from reference TRBV7-9 and TRBJ2-2, reads DTGVSQNPRHKITKRGQNVTFRCDPISEHNRLYWYRQTLGQGPEFLTYFQNEAQLEKSRLLSDRFSAERPKGSFSTLEIQRTEQGDSAMYLCASSFSYTGELFFGEGSRLTVL.

This clone showed up just once. The chain carries TRBV5-1 and TRBJ2-7; TRBD2 aligns across 10 bases. The CDR3 loop spans 15 amino acids. V was pared by 4 bases and J by 2 bases, with 6 bases of the junction left unmatched. The V gene's germline CDR1 is SGHRS and CDR2 YFSETQ. The CDR3 protein is CASSLYGTSAYEQYF. In nucleotides, the CDR3 is TGCGCCAGCAGCCTCTACGGGACTAGCGCCTACGAGCAGTACTTC.

The rearrangement joins TRBV6-6 to TRBJ1-1; TRBD1 aligns across 8 bases. The CDR3 contains 14 residues. Germline CDR1 is MNHNY and CDR2 is SVGAGI (reference sequence). The trim removed 8 bases at V and 4 bases at J, leaving 9 bases unmatched. The CDR3 sequence: CASQIRGQGTEAFF. CDR3 nucleotides: TGTGCCAGCCAAATCAGGGGGCAGGGCACTGAAGCTTTCTTT.

V is TRBV18 and J is TRBJ1-3; the D gene is possibly TRBD1 (6 bases). CDR3 length: 15 amino acids. CDR1 KGHSH and CDR2 LQKENI come from the germline V gene. V was trimmed by 3 bases and J by 0 bases, leaving 9 bases between them. In nucleotides, the CDR3 is TGTGCCAGCTCACCGCAGGACAGCTCTGGAAACACCATATATTTT. Amino acids: CASSPQDSSGNTIYF.

The V and J genes are TRBV18 and TRBJ2-7, with TRBD2 matching over 9 bases. Germline V gives CDR1 KGHSH, CDR2 LQKENI. The CDR3 consists of 17 residues. The V gene end was trimmed by 2 bases and the J gene end by 2 bases; junction bases not matched to a gene: 10. CDR3 nucleotides: TGTGCCAGCTCACCAAGTAAAGGAGCGGGAGGCCCCTACGAGCAGTACTTC. Its translation is CASSPSKGAGGPYEQYF. The whole variable domain, filled in from reference TRBV18 and TRBJ2-7, reads NAGVMQNPRHLVRRRGQEARLRCSPMKGHSHVYWYRQLPEEGLKFMVYLQKENIIDESGMPKERFSAEFPKEGPSILRIQQVVRGDSAAYFCASSPSKGAGGPYEQYFGPGTRLTVT.

The V gene is TRBV5-4, the J gene TRBJ2-7; D perhaps matches TRBD1 (6 bases). The CDR3 has 16 residues. V was clipped by 4 bases and J by 1 base, with 18 bases between them. Germline CDR1 SGHNT, CDR2 YYREEE (reference sequence). The DNA of the CDR3 is TGTGCCAGCAGCACAAGGGGTCAGGGGCGATCCTACGAGCAGTACTTC. Translated: CASSTRGQGRSYEQYF.

CDR3 in DNA: TGCGCCAGCAGCTCCTCCGGGACAGGGGGTATCGCAGATACGCAGTATTTT. Translating it yields CASSSSGTGGIADTQYF. This chain joins TRBV5-1 and TRBJ2-3; 11 bases are shared with TRBD1. J was trimmed by 4 bases and V by 3 bases; bases with no gene match: 10. Per the germline V gene, CDR1 is SGHRS and CDR2 is YFSETQ. The CDR3 spans 17 residues.

V gene TRBV7-9 combines with J gene TRBJ1-2; 9 nucleotides align to TRBD1. This CDR3 has 17 residues. The junction had 15 bases not matched to a gene; V was cut back by 6 bases and J by 4 bases. Germline-derived CDR1 and CDR2 are SEHNR and FQNEAQ (reference sequence). The CDR3 DNA follows: TGTGCCAGCAGATTTGCTCCCCGGGACAGGGATACCTATGGCTACACCTTC. It yields the protein CASRFAPRDRDTYGYTF.

This clone was seen a few times. The genes are TRBV7-9 and TRBJ1-4; D is perhaps TRBD1 (5 bases). V was cut by 6 bases and J by 3 bases, with 8 bases left in between. The germline CDR1 and CDR2 sequences are SEHNR and FQNEAQ (reference sequence). This CDR3 contains 13 residues. The CDR3 reads CASRTVSNEKLFF. CDR3 in DNA: TGTGCCAGCAGGACAGTTTCTAATGAAAAACTGTTTTTT.

On this clone: The germline gene is not matched at one end of the junction; a read error may be the cause. The J gene is TRBJ2-7, the V gene TRBV19, with D possibly matching TRBD1 (6 bases). The CDR3 runs to 15 residues. CDR1 and CDR2 (germline): LNHDA, SQIVND (reference sequence). CDR3 in DNA: TGTGCAAGTAGGTCGGGACACTCTAGCTCCTACGAGCAGTACTTC. Translation gives CASRSGHSSSYEQYF.

The genes are TRBV30 and TRBJ1-2, with no clear D. Trimming removed 0 bases at V and 2 bases at J, with 19 bases between. CDR1 GTSNPN and CDR2 SVGIG come from the germline V gene (reference sequence). The CDR3 consists of 17 residues. Here the CDR3 reads CAWSVKSPGYLNYGYTF. The CDR3 coding sequence is TGTGCCTGGAGTGTAAAGTCGCCAGGCTATTTAAACTATGGCTACACCTTC.

In its sample, this clone was seen once. This chain links TRBV5-5 with TRBJ1-1; possibly TRBD1 for D (5 bases). Germline values: CDR1 SGHKS, CDR2 YYEKEE (reference sequence). The CDR3 covers 13 residues. V was shortened by 3 bases and J by 6 bases, with 12 bases between the two germline ends. CDR3 bases: TGTGCCAGCAGCTGGTGGGGCAATTCTGAAGCTTTCTTT. Translation: CASSWWGNSEAFF. The complete variable domain, with remaining parts taken from reference TRBV5-5 and TRBJ1-1, reads DAGVTQSPTHLIKTRGQQVTLRCSPISGHKSVSWYQQVLGQGPQFIFQYYEKEERGRGNFPDRFSARQFPNYSSELNVNALLLGDSALYLCASSWWGNSEAFFGQGTRLTVV.

This chain links TRBV7-8 with TRBJ1-2; 8 bases agree with TRBD1. V dropped 6 bases and J dropped 7; count of bases not matched to a gene: 16. This CDR3 has 16 amino acids. From germline, CDR1 is SGHVS and CDR2 FQNEAQ. The CDR3 DNA reads as TGTGCCAGCAGTTTTCTCTCTGCCGGACAGGGCCTTGGCTACACCTTC. Residues: CASSFLSAGQGLGYTF.

The J gene is TRBJ2-1, the V gene TRBV10-3, with 14 bases matching TRBD2. Looked up from germline, CDR1 is ENHRY and CDR2 is SYGVKD. Trimming cost V 2 bases and J 6 bases; bases outside gene matches: 3. The CDR3 runs to 16 residues. As DNA, the CDR3 is TGTGCCATCAGTGAGGGACTAGCGGGAGGAACCAATGAGCAGTTCTTC. Protein sequence: CAISEGLAGGTNEQFF.

The V call is TRBV6-1, the J call TRBJ1-2; the D is unclear. Per the germline V gene, CDR1 is MNHNS and CDR2 is SASEGT. The CDR3 spans 12 residues. Trimming removed 6 bases from V and 2 bases from J, with 7 bases in between. The CDR3 loop reads CASRGRNYGYTF. CDR3 nucleotide sequence: TGTGCCAGCAGGGGAAGAAACTATGGCTACACCTTC.